Shown below are 24 T cell receptor beta chains from a single sample sequenced in a study of CD8 T cells in Susac syndrome. Random-hexamer reverse transcription was applied to about 0.45 to 1 ug RNA. TCRdb re-derived calls from the immunoSEQ multiplex PCR reads in MiXCR, one entry per CDR3 protein. The profile covers roughly 200,000 distinct CDR3 sequences, with about 95% appearing a single time and about 0.1% taken by the ten largest. Sequenced input: CD4+ T cells from PBMCs. The receptors here all came from a human donor in good health.

This clonotype was counted once. V is TRBV29-1 and J is TRBJ2-1, with D perhaps matching TRBD1 or TRBD2 (5 bases each). CDR1 is SQVTM, CDR2 ANQGSEA, per germline. Trimming stripped 1 base from V and 16 bases from J, with 20 bases between. The CDR3 sequence is 13 residues long. The CDR3 reads CSVEVARPSGQFF. DNA for the CDR3: TGCAGCGTTGAAGTGGCGCGACCCTCGGGGCAATTCTTC.

As regards this clonotype: The germline gene is not matched at one end of the junction; a read error may be the cause. This chain joins TRBV7-2 and TRBJ2-5; 10 bases are a match to TRBD2. Germline values: CDR1 SGHTA, CDR2 FQGNSA. The CDR3 runs 14 residues. CDR3 sequence (DNA): TGTGCCAGTAGGACTAGCGGTTTTGGAGAGACCCAGTGCTTC. The encoded protein is CASRTSGFGETQCF.

This clonotype was observed once. The chain employs TRBV20-1 and TRBJ2-2; TRBD1 aligns across 8 bases. The germline V gene has CDR1 DFQATT and CDR2 SNEGSKA (reference sequence). Germline trimming cut 2 bases from V and 3 bases from J; bases unmatched to any gene: 8. The CDR3 extends over 16 amino acids. As DNA, the CDR3 is TGCAGTGCTAGACTCAGGGGGCGCGGGGACACCGGGGAGCTGTTTTTT. Residues: CSARLRGRGDTGELFF.

This chain joins TRBV28 and TRBJ2-7; TRBD2 matches 8 bases. V shed 6 bases and J 5 bases; nucleotides not matched to a gene: 15. Looked up from germline, CDR1 is MDHEN and CDR2 is SYDVKM. CDR3 length: 16 residues. In nucleotides, the CDR3 is TGTGCCAGCAGCCTAAGGAGCAGCGGGAGAGGGGACGAGCAGTACTTC. Amino acids: CASSLRSSGRGDEQYF.

The V and J genes are TRBV13 and TRBJ2-7; D call uncertain. The length of the CDR3 is 12 residues. Trimming cost V 4 bases and J 5 bases, with 9 bases left between them. Germline CDR1 reads PRHDT; CDR2 reads FYEKMQ (reference sequence). The CDR3 DNA reads as TGTGCCAGCAGCTCCCGGGTTAACGAGCAGTACTTC. Its protein product is CASSSRVNEQYF.

J is TRBJ2-7 and V is TRBV20-1; D not certain. The CDR3 consists of 13 residues. CDR1 DFQATT and CDR2 SNEGSKA come from the germline V gene (reference sequence). V was cut by 3 bases and J by 2 bases, with 11 bases left in between. CDR3 sequence (DNA): TGCAGTGCTAGCCGGCCCACCCCCTACGAGCAGTACTTC. Its translation: CSASRPTPYEQYF.

The chain employs TRBV28 and TRBJ2-7; D possibly corresponds to TRBD2 (5 bases). Per the germline V gene, CDR1 is MDHEN and CDR2 is SYDVKM. The CDR3 length is 15 residues. V dropped 5 bases and J dropped 5 bases, with 19 bases sitting between them. CDR3 sequence (DNA): TGTGCCAGCAGTCCCCCCGGACTCTCTCGGGACGAGCAGTACTTC. Its protein is CASSPPGLSRDEQYF.

V gene TRBV4-3 combines with J gene TRBJ2-6; perhaps D is TRBD1 or TRBD2 (5 bases each). Germline V lookup: CDR1 LGHNA, CDR2 YSLEER. The V end lost 3 bases, the J end lost 4 bases, and 7 bases lay between the germline ends. The CDR3 has 14 residues. The CDR3 is CASSQGVGANVLTF. In nucleotides, the CDR3 is TGCGCCAGCAGCCAGGGGGTAGGGGCCAACGTCCTGACTTTC.

The rearrangement links TRBV15 to TRBJ2-7, with D unresolved. This CDR3 region has 14 residues. Germline V CDR1 and CDR2: LNHNV, YYDKDF (reference sequence). V dropped 4 bases and J dropped 1 base, with 11 bases sitting between them. The CDR3 is CATSTRRFSYEQYF. For the CDR3, the DNA is TGTGCCACCAGCACCCGGCGGTTTTCCTACGAGCAGTACTTC.

The chain has TRBV20-1 and TRBJ2-1, with 13 bases identical to TRBD2. From germline, CDR1 is DFQATT and CDR2 SNEGSKA (reference sequence). This CDR3 has 14 residues. V lost 6 bases and J lost 6; bases outside the gene matches: 5. The CDR3 bases are TGCAGTGCGATGGGACTAGCGGGAATCAATGAGCAGTTCTTC. This gives the protein CSAMGLAGINEQFF.

The chain links TRBV20-1 to TRBJ1-1; D perhaps matches TRBD1 (6 bases). This CDR3 is built from 12 residues. The germline CDR1 and CDR2 sequences are DFQATT and SNEGSKA (reference sequence). Written as DNA, the CDR3 is TGCAGCGCTGGGGGGGCGTCTGCTTCAGCTTTCTTT. Translated, it gives CSAGGASASAFF.

The chain couples TRBV4-3 to TRBJ2-1; 9 bases agree with TRBD2. V shed 1 base and J 7 bases; nucleotides not matched to a gene: 8. The CDR3 is 16 amino acids. Germline V lookup: CDR1 LGHNA, CDR2 YSLEER. CDR3 sequence: CASSQAGGSGSNEQFF. In DNA, the CDR3 is TGCGCCAGCAGCCAAGCCGGGGGTAGCGGGAGTAATGAGCAGTTCTTC.

The chain has TRBV29-1 and TRBJ2-5, with 14 nucleotides matching TRBD2. Trimming at V came to 4 bases and at J to 4 bases, leaving 2 bases not matched to a gene. This CDR3 has 14 amino acids. Germline V gene sequence: CDR1 SQVTM, CDR2 ANQGSEA. CDR3 sequence: CSVGGLAGGETQYF. The CDR3 DNA reads TGCAGCGTTGGAGGACTAGCGGGAGGAGAGACCCAGTACTTC. Looking up the rest from reference TRBV29-1 and TRBJ2-5 gives the full variable domain: SAVISQKPSRDICQRGTSLTIQCQVDSQVTMMFWYRQQPGQSLTLIATANQGSEATYESGFVIDKFPISRPNLTFSTLTVSNMSPEDSSIYLCSVGGLAGGETQYFGPGTRLLVL.

The V and J genes are TRBV20-1 and TRBJ1-2, with 7 bases identical to TRBD1. V was clipped by 2 bases and J by 3 bases; unmatched bases: 9. Germline V CDR1 and CDR2: DFQATT, SNEGSKA (reference sequence). This CDR3 has 15 amino acids. CDR3 sequence reads: CSARPWAGGDYGYTF. The DNA for the CDR3 is TGCAGTGCTAGACCCTGGGCAGGGGGGGACTATGGCTACACCTTC.

The table lists this clonotype with a count of one. This chain joins TRBV15 and TRBJ2-7, with a weak D call TRBD2 (6 bases). Germline V gene lookup returns CDR1 LNHNV and CDR2 YYDKDF (reference sequence). The CDR3 sequence is 13 residues long. The germline V and J ends were trimmed by 1 base and 7 bases, with 11 bases remaining between them. The CDR3 coding sequence is TGTGCCACCAGCAGAGGTGGGGGGATGGAGCAGTACTTC. Protein: CATSRGGGMEQYF.

The CDR3 DNA follows: TGTGCCAGCAGTTACTCGTCAGGCGGGAGCTCCTACAATGAGCAGTTCTTC. Residues: CASSYSSGGSSYNEQFF. The rearrangement links TRBV6-5 to TRBJ2-1, with 7 nucleotides matching TRBD2. CDR1 is MNHEY, CDR2 SVGAGI, per germline. The CDR3 covers 17 residues. V was clipped by 0 bases and J by 0 bases; unmatched bases: 5.

The genes are TRBV27 and TRBJ2-3; D is tentatively TRBD1 or TRBD2 (6 bases each). CDR1 is MNHEY, CDR2 SMNVEV, per germline (reference sequence). The CDR3 runs 17 residues. V was pared by 5 bases and J by 5 bases, with 23 bases between. The CDR3 DNA is TGTGCCAGCAGTAGATCCCAGCGGGTCGCGGGACAAGATACGCAGTATTTT. Its translation is CASSRSQRVAGQDTQYF.

The chain recombines TRBV20-1 with TRBJ2-5; 8 nucleotides agree with TRBD2. CDR1 and CDR2 (germline): DFQATT, SNEGSKA (reference sequence). Trimming removed 5 bases from V and 4 bases from J; junction bases left unmatched: 9. The CDR3 covers 14 residues. CDR3 amino acids: CSAPNPREGETQYF. The CDR3 DNA reads TGCAGTGCTCCAAATCCCCGGGAGGGAGAGACCCAGTACTTC.

This clonotype has only a few counts. The rearrangement links TRBV12-3 or TRBV12-4 to TRBJ2-7; possible D gene TRBD2, 6 bases. The CDR3 is made up of 13 amino acids. Deletions cut 2 bases from V and 2 bases from J, with 7 bases between. In DNA, the CDR3 is TGTGCCAGCAGTTTACCGGGGGCCTACGAGCAGTACTTC. Translating gives CASSLPGAYEQYF.

This clonotype appeared a single time. The gene calls are TRBV5-1 and TRBJ2-7, with 9 bases that match TRBD2. With V trimmed by 3 bases and J by 4 bases, 8 bases remained unmatched. The CDR3 consists of 15 residues. The germline V gene encodes CDR1 SGHRS and CDR2 YFSETQ. The CDR3 spells CASSWDGLAPYEQYF. Written as DNA, the CDR3 is TGCGCCAGCAGCTGGGACGGACTAGCGCCTTACGAGCAGTACTTC.

The chain joins TRBV20-1 to TRBJ2-7, with TRBD1 as a possible D gene (6 bases). The CDR3 extends over 16 amino acids. V was pared by 0 bases and J by 0 bases, with 15 bases between. CDR1 is DFQATT and CDR2 is SNEGSKA in the germline V gene (reference sequence). The CDR3: CSARDSTRDNSYEQYF. In DNA, the CDR3 is TGCAGTGCTAGAGATTCCACTCGGGACAACTCCTACGAGCAGTACTTC.

The chain has TRBV29-1 and TRBJ2-1, with 9 positions matching TRBD2. Germline CDR1 SQVTM, CDR2 ANQGSEA. The CDR3 loop spans 15 amino acids. J was trimmed by 3 bases and V by 6 bases; bases with no gene match: 9. CDR3 protein: CSVSGLALRYNEQFF. Here the CDR3 DNA reads TGCAGCGTCTCGGGACTAGCTTTGCGCTACAATGAGCAGTTCTTC.

The CDR3 nucleotides read TGCAGTGCTAGAGCCAGCGATCAGGGGACGAAGACCCAGTACTTC. Its protein product is CSARASDQGTKTQYF. The gene calls are TRBV20-1 and TRBJ2-5, with a weak D call TRBD1 (6 bases). Germline CDR1 DFQATT, CDR2 SNEGSKA (reference sequence). The CDR3 extends over 15 amino acids. V lost 1 base, J lost 6 bases, and 18 bases lay in between.

The chain combines TRBV12-3 or TRBV12-4 with TRBJ1-2; D gene uncertain. V lost 6 bases to trimming and J lost 0 bases, with 2 bases between them. There are 11 residues in the CDR3. CDR3: CASSTNYGYTF. The CDR3 DNA follows: TGTGCCAGCAGCACTAACTATGGCTACACCTTC.